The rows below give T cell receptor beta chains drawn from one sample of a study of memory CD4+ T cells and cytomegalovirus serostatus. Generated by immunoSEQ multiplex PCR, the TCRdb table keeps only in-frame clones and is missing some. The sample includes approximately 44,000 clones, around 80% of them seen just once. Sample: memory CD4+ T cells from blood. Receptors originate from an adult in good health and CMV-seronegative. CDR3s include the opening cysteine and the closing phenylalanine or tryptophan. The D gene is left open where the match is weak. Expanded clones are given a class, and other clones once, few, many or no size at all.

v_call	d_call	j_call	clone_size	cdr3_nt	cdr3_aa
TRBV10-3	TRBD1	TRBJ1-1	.	TGTGCCATCAGTACAGGACAGGGGGGAATGGGCACTGAAGCTTTCTTT	CAISTGQGGMGTEAFF
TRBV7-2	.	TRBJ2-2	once	TGTGCCAGCAGTCGCCAGGCTTCGACCGGGGAGCTGTTTTTT	CASSRQASTGELFF
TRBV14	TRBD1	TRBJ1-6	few	TGTGCCAGCAGCCAAGTGTGGGACAGGCCCTATAATTCACCCCTCCACTTT	CASSQVWDRPYNSPLHF
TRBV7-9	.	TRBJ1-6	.	TGTGCCAGCAGCTTCCAGGGGTCACCCCTCCACTTT	CASSFQGSPLHF
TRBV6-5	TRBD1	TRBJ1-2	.	TGTGCCAGCTTCCCCTACAGGGGAAACTATGGCTACACCTTC	CASFPYRGNYGYTF
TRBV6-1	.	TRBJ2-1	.	TGTGCCAGCAGTGATCGGTTGGGGGACAATGAGCAGTTCTTC	CASSDRLGDNEQFF
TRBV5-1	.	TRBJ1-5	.	TGCGCCAGCAGCGGCACAGCGGGGGGCCCTCAGCCCCAGCATTTT	CASSGTAGGPQPQHF
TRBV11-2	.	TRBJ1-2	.	TGTGCCAGCAGCTTAGTTCTTTTGGGCAGTGATTACACCTTC	CASSLVLLGSDYTF
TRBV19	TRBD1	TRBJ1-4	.	TGTGCCAGTAGTATGATGGGACAGCTTAATGAAAAACTGTTTTTT	CASSMMGQLNEKLFF
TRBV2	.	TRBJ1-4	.	TGTGCCAGCAGTGGGTCACTGGAAAAACTGTTTTTT	CASSGSLEKLFF
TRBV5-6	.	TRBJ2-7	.	TGTGCCAGCAGCTCGTGGGACACATACTACGAGCAGTACTTC	CASSSWDTYYEQYF
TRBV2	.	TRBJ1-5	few	TGTGCCAGCCACAGGGATGGTCAGCCCCAGCATTTT	CASHRDGQPQHF
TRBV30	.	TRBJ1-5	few	TGTGCCTGGAGTTATGACGAGAATCAGCCCCAGCATTTT	CAWSYDENQPQHF
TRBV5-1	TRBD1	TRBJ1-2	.	TGCGCCAGCAGCTCGGAAGGGACAGGGTGGATAGGCTATGGCTACACCTTC	CASSSEGTGWIGYGYTF
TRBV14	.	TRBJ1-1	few	TGTGCCAGCAGCCCCGGGGGGTTGAACACTGAAGCTTTCTTT	CASSPGGLNTEAFF
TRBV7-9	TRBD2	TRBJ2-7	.	TGTGCCAGCAGCTCTAGCGGGGTTTCCTACGAGCAGTACTTC	CASSSSGVSYEQYF
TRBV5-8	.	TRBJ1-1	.	TGTGCCAGCAGCTTGAATAACGGGGGTGAAGCTTTCTTT	CASSLNNGGEAFF
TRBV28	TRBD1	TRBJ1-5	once	TGTGCCAGCAGTTTATGGCAGGGGGCTAGCAATCAGCCCCAGCATTTT	CASSLWQGASNQPQHF
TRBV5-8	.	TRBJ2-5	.	TGTGCCAGCAGCTCGGACTTTAATCAAGAGACCCAGTACTTC	CASSSDFNQETQYF
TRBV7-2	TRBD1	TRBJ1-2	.	TGTGCCAGCAGCTTACAGGGGGCCTCCCACTATGGCTACACCTTC	CASSLQGASHYGYTF
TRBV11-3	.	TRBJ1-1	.	TGTGCCAGCAGCTTAGGAGCCGGGACGATGAACACTGAAGCTTTCTTT	CASSLGAGTMNTEAFF
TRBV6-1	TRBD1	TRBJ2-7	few	TGTGCCAGCAGTATCACAGGGGACGCACGCTACGAGCAGTACTTC	CASSITGDARYEQYF
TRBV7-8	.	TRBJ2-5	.	TGTGCCAGCAGCTTAGTTATGCAAGAGACCCAGTACTTC	CASSLVMQETQYF
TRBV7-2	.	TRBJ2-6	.	TGTGCCAGCAGCTCACAGGGCAATGGGGCCAACGTCCTGACTTTC	CASSSQGNGANVLTF
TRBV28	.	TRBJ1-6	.	TGTGCCAGCACAGGGGTAAATAATTCACCCCTCCACTTT	CASTGVNNSPLHF
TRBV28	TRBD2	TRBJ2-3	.	TGTGCCAGCAGAACCCCGGGGGGGAGCACAGATACGCAGTATTTT	CASRTPGGSTDTQYF
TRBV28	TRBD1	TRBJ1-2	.	TGTGCCAGCAGTTTTGGGGACAGGGTAGCGCGCTACACCTTC	CASSFGDRVARYTF
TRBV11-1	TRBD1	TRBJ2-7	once	TGTGCCAGCAGCTCGCGGACAGGGGGGAAGTACGAGCAGTACTTC	CASSSRTGGKYEQYF
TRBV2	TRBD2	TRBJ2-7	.	TGTGCCAGCAGTGAAGACGGCTGGCGGGGGGCCGAGCAGTACTTC	CASSEDGWRGAEQYF
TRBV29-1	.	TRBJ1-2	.	TGCAGCGTTGAAAGTACAGGGCACTATGGCTACACCTTC	CSVESTGHYGYTF
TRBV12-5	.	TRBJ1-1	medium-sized	TGTGCTAGTGGCCCGCGGAGCTTCAACACTGAAGCTTTCTTT	CASGPRSFNTEAFF
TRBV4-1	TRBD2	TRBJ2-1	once	TGCGCCAGCAGCCAAGTCGTAGCGGGGGGGTTCGATGAGCAGTTCTTC	CASSQVVAGGFDEQFF
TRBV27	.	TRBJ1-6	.	TGTGCCAGCAGAGATAATCTAGGGGTGGGTTATAATTCACCCCTCCACTTT	CASRDNLGVGYNSPLHF
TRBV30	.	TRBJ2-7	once	TGTGCCTGGAGTGTTGGACCGACCTACGAGCAGTACTTC	CAWSVGPTYEQYF
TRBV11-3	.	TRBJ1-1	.	TGTGCCAGCAGCTTGGGGGGATCGGTCACTGAAGCTTTCTTT	CASSLGGSVTEAFF
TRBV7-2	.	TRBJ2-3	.	TGTGCCAGCAGTAAACTTGGCACAGATACGCAGTATTTT	CASSKLGTDTQYF
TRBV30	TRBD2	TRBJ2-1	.	TGTGCCTGGAGGAATCTAGCGGGGGGGCTTAATGAGCAGTTCTTC	CAWRNLAGGLNEQFF
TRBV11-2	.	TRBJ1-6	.	TGTGCCAGCAGCTTAGCTGGGGGGTGGAGTGAACCCCTCCACTTT	CASSLAGGWSEPLHF
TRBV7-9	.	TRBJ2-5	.	TGTGCCAGCAGACGAACCTCAGGTTGGGTCGGGCAAGAGACCCAGTACTTC	CASRRTSGWVGQETQYF
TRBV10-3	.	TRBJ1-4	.	TGTGCCATCAGTGGGACAAGTGCAACTAATGAAAAACTGTTTTTT	CAISGTSATNEKLFF
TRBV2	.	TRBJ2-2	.	TGTGCCAGCAGTGGACGACCGGGACAACTACAAAAAAGCACCGGGGAGCTGTTTTTT	CASSGRPGQLQKSTGELFF
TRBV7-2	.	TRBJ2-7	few	TGTGCCAGCAGCTTTTCCCAAGCCTACGAGCAGTACTTC	CASSFSQAYEQYF
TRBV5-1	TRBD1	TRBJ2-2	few	TGCGCCAGCAGCTGGGGACAGGGGGCGCCCACCGGGGAGCTGTTTTTT	CASSWGQGAPTGELFF
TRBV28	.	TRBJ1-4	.	TGTGCCAGCAATGCAGGGTCGACTAATGAAAAACTGTTTTTT	CASNAGSTNEKLFF
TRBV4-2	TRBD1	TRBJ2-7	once	TGTGCCAGCAGCCAACTCACAGGGGGCGCGGGGCAGTACTTC	CASSQLTGGAGQYF
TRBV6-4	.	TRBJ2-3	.	TGTGCCAGCGCCCTTGAGGGCACAGATACGCAGTATTTT	CASALEGTDTQYF
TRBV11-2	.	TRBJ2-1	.	TGTGCCAGCAGCTTAGAGGCTTTTGGGGCTGAGCAGTTCTTC	CASSLEAFGAEQFF
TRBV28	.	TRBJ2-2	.	TGTGCCAGCAGTTGGGAAGGCAGGCCGACCGGGGAGCTGTTTTTT	CASSWEGRPTGELFF
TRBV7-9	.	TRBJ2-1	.	TGTGCCAGCAGCTTAGGACAGGGAGGCAAGGGATTCAATGAGCAGTTCTTC	CASSLGQGGKGFNEQFF
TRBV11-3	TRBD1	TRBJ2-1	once	TGTGCCAGCAGCCCCGTAACAGGGGCCTACAATGAGCAGTTCTTC	CASSPVTGAYNEQFF
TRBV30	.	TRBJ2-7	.	TGTGCCTGGAGGCCCCACCCTAGCTCCTACGAGCAGTACTTC	CAWRPHPSSYEQYF
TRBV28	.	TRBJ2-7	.	TGTGCCAGCAGTCGGACGGGGATTACCTACGAGCAGTACTTC	CASSRTGITYEQYF
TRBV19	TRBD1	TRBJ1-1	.	TGTGCCAGTACTCCGGACAGGGAGGTTGAAGCTTTCTTT	CASTPDREVEAFF